The 20 T cell receptor beta chains reported below all come from one sample, sequenced in a study of shared clonotypes between healthy human individuals. The repertoire was sequenced with immunoSEQ multiplex PCR; TCRdb's copy has only in-frame clones and lacks some. The table includes about 340,000 clones, more than 60% detected once. The source material was memory CD4+ T cells sorted from blood. Subset reported: CD45RA-negative fraction. These receptors all stem from a man aged 30 to 45 in good health.

This chain links TRBV7-9 with TRBJ2-5, with D maybe TRBD2 (6 bases). Trimming left V 2 bases short and J 2 bases short, with 15 bases between. The CDR3 sequence is 16 residues long. Germline assignment: CDR1 SEHNR and CDR2 FQNEAQ (reference sequence). This CDR3 reads CASSLYPSATQETQYF. CDR3 DNA: TGTGCCAGCAGCTTATACCCTAGCGCGACACAAGAGACCCAGTACTTC.

Comment on this clone: This same CDR3 is encoded by further DNA sequences in the sample. The chain combines TRBV7-2 with TRBJ2-5; 7 bases line up with TRBD1. Germline CDR1 and CDR2: SGHTA and FQGNSA. V shed 4 bases and J 4 bases; nucleotides not matched to a gene: 3. The CDR3 is 13 residues long. CDR3 sequence (DNA): TGTGCCAGCAGCTCGGGGACAGCAGAGACCCAGTACTTC. It codes for CASSSGTAETQYF.

J is TRBJ1-2 and V is TRBV9; 7 bases fit TRBD1. The CDR3 length is 15 residues. Germline assignment: CDR1 SGDLS and CDR2 YYNGEE. The V and J ends lost 0 bases and 8 bases, in that order; junction bases with no gene match: 10. The DNA of the CDR3 is TGTGCCAGCAGCGTAGCTACTCAGGGGGTGGGCGGCTACACCTTC. Its protein product is CASSVATQGVGGYTF.

V and J are TRBV10-1 and TRBJ2-5, with 10 nucleotides matching TRBD1. Germline CDR1 WNHNN, CDR2 SYGVQD (reference sequence). The CDR3 length is 16 residues. Trimming cost V 6 bases and J 5 bases; bases outside gene matches: 12. The CDR3 DNA is TGCGCCAGCAGCTATTCTCAGGACAGGGGGTTGGAGACCCAGTACTTC. This encodes CASSYSQDRGLETQYF.

This clone was seen once. This chain links TRBV5-6 with TRBJ2-1, with 8 bases matching TRBD1. This CDR3 contains 14 residues. Unmatched junction bases numbered 10, after V lost 4 bases and J lost 10 bases. Per germline, CDR1 SGHDT and CDR2 YYEEEE. The CDR3 DNA is TGTGCCAGCAGCCGGACAGGGAGGTTCAGCGAGCAGTTCTTC. Amino acids: CASSRTGRFSEQFF.

This clone was detected many times. The same CDR3 also results from other DNA sequences found in this sample. The chain combines TRBV6-5 with TRBJ1-1; tentative D call: TRBD1 (5 bases). The V end lost 2 bases, the J end lost 3 bases, and 7 bases lay between the germline ends. Germline V gene sequence: CDR1 MNHEY, CDR2 SVGAGI. The CDR3 runs to 13 residues. The CDR3 DNA is TGTGCCAGCAGTTACCTGGGGGACACTGAAGCTTTCTTT. This encodes CASSYLGDTEAFF.

The J gene is TRBJ2-5, the V gene TRBV2; D is unresolved. The germline V gene has CDR1 SNHLY and CDR2 FYNNEI. V lost 7 bases and J 0 bases, leaving 12 bases between the germline ends. This CDR3 contains 14 residues. CDR3 protein: CASTRSLYQETQYF. The CDR3, as DNA: TGTGCCAGCACGAGGTCCTTGTACCAAGAGACCCAGTACTTC. The full variable domain, completed using reference TRBV2 and TRBJ2-5, is EPEVTQTPSHQVTQMGQEVILRCVPISNHLYFYWYRQILGQKVEFLVSFYNNEISEKSEIFDDQFSVERPDGSNFTLKIRSTKLEDSAMYFCASTRSLYQETQYFGPGTRLLVL.

The J gene is TRBJ1-2, the V gene TRBV2; D gene uncertain. The germline V gene encodes CDR1 SNHLY and CDR2 FYNNEI. The CDR3 contains 15 residues. The V end lost 3 bases, the J end lost 3 bases, and 14 bases lay between the germline ends. The CDR3 region is CASSEFSYGYYGYTF. CDR3 coding DNA: TGTGCCAGCAGTGAGTTCTCTTACGGGTACTATGGCTACACCTTC.

By sample fraction, this clone is medium-sized. This specimen includes other DNA sequences encoding the same CDR3. The rearrangement joins TRBV2 to TRBJ2-3; D is undetermined. CDR1 and CDR2 (germline): SNHLY, FYNNEI. The V end was cut by 4 bases, the J end by 2 bases, with 10 bases between. CDR3 length: 14 residues. CDR3 residues: CASSATLDTDTQYF. DNA for the CDR3: TGTGCCAGCAGTGCTACACTGGACACAGATACGCAGTATTTT. Using reference TRBV2 and TRBJ2-3 for the parts outside the CDR3, the full variable domain is EPEVTQTPSHQVTQMGQEVILRCVPISNHLYFYWYRQILGQKVEFLVSFYNNEISEKSEIFDDQFSVERPDGSNFTLKIRSTKLEDSAMYFCASSATLDTDTQYFGPGTRLTVL.

This clone occurred a few times. Other DNA sequences in the same sample also yield this CDR3. The chain carries TRBV27 and TRBJ2-1; maybe TRBD1 (6 bases). Germline V gene lookup returns CDR1 MNHEY and CDR2 SMNVEV (reference sequence). Between the trimmed V and J ends, which lost 6 bases and 0 bases, there was a span of 12 bases. The CDR3 spans 15 residues. CDR3 protein: CASSLRGSSYNEQFF. The CDR3 DNA follows: TGTGCCAGCAGCCTCAGGGGAAGCTCCTACAATGAGCAGTTCTTC.

As DNA, the CDR3 is TGTGCCAGCAGGACCCCAGGGAAAGAGACCCAGTACTTC. Amino acid sequence: CASRTPGKETQYF. The rearrangement joins TRBV6-1 to TRBJ2-5, with D perhaps matching TRBD1 (5 bases). Germline CDR1 MNHNS, CDR2 SASEGT. This CDR3 region has 13 residues. The V end was cut by 6 bases, the J end by 3 bases, with 11 bases between.

The chain links TRBV28 to TRBJ2-1; D not certain. This CDR3 comprises 12 residues. CDR1 and CDR2 (germline): MDHEN, SYDVKM. V lost 6 bases and J 10 bases, leaving 13 bases between the germline ends. CDR3 nucleotide sequence: TGTGCCAGCAGCAGGAATAGGAACGAGCAGTTCTTC. Translating gives CASSRNRNEQFF.

The CDR3 is CASSQAPPGSSYNEQFF. In DNA form, the CDR3 reads TGCGCCAGCAGCCAAGCGCCCCCGGGGAGCTCCTACAATGAGCAGTTCTTC. This chain links TRBV4-3 with TRBJ2-1; a weak D match, TRBD2 (5 bases). The CDR3 is 17 residues long. Germline loops: CDR1 LGHNA, CDR2 YSLEER. Deletions cut 1 base from V and 0 bases from J, with 13 bases between.

This clone was counted ten times or more. The rearrangement uses TRBV7-2 and TRBJ2-1; no firm D call. The CDR3 extends over 13 amino acids. The ends were cut back, 1 base at V and 14 bases at J, with 15 bases in the middle. Germline CDR1 is SGHTA and CDR2 is FQGNSA. The CDR3 spells CASSLEGRAVKFF. The CDR3 coding sequence is TGTGCCAGCAGCTTAGAGGGCCGGGCGGTTAAGTTCTTC. The complete variable domain, with remaining parts taken from reference TRBV7-2 and TRBJ2-1, reads GAGVSQSPSNKVTEKGKDVELRCDPISGHTALYWYRQSLGQGLEFLIYFQGNSAPDKSGLPSDRFSAERTGGSVSTLTIQRTQQEDSAVYLCASSLEGRAVKFFGPGTRLTVL.

Here the CDR3 DNA reads TGTGCCAGCAGTGCAGTCTCTGGGGCCAACGTCCTGACTTTC. This translates into CASSAVSGANVLTF. The genes are TRBV6-1 and TRBJ2-6, with D hard to call. The CDR3 length is 14 residues. Per germline, CDR1 MNHNS and CDR2 SASEGT. The V end was cut by 4 bases, the J end by 0 bases, with 4 bases between.

The CDR3 DNA is TGTGCCAGCAGCCAAGGATTGGCGGGGACTACTACCTACGAGCAGTACTTC. Its translation: CASSQGLAGTTTYEQYF. The gene calls are TRBV14 and TRBJ2-7; 7 positions agree with TRBD2. Germline V gene sequence: CDR1 SGHDN, CDR2 FVKESK. V lost 1 base to trimming and J lost 2 bases; unmatched junction nucleotides: 11. There are 17 residues in the CDR3.

The chain joins TRBV29-1 to TRBJ2-7, with D unresolved. V was pared by 4 bases and J by 2 bases, with 12 bases between. The CDR3 has 13 amino acids. CDR1 is SQVTM and CDR2 is ANQGSEA in the germline V gene. CDR3 protein: CSVVPASPYEQYF. DNA for the CDR3: TGCAGCGTTGTTCCAGCGTCACCCTACGAGCAGTACTTC.

This clone was found a few times. The genes are TRBV7-9 and TRBJ1-1; weak D call: TRBD1 (5 bases). V gave up 1 base and J gave up 3 bases, with 12 bases separating them. The CDR3 loop spans 15 amino acids. Germline loops: CDR1 SEHNR, CDR2 FQNEAQ (reference sequence). The CDR3 spells CASSLGQGRDTEAFF. The DNA of the CDR3 is TGTGCCAGCAGCTTAGGGCAGGGAAGAGACACTGAAGCTTTCTTT.

This clone showed up just once. The chain carries TRBV7-8 and TRBJ2-1; D is uncertain. The CDR3 has 13 amino acids. The V gene's germline CDR1 is SGHVS and CDR2 FQNEAQ. Trimming took 5 bases from V and 6 from J, leaving 11 bases between them. The CDR3, as DNA: TGTGCCAGCAGCCAGAGCCTTAGCAATGAGCAGTTCTTC. Protein: CASSQSLSNEQFF.

The chain links TRBV15 to TRBJ2-5; no firm D call. The V and J ends lost 0 bases and 1 base respectively, with 9 bases between them. The CDR3 totals 15 residues. Germline loops: CDR1 LNHNV, CDR2 YYDKDF (reference sequence). CDR3: CATSREAHFQETQYF. CDR3 in DNA: TGTGCCACCAGCAGAGAAGCCCACTTCCAAGAGACCCAGTACTTC.